Presented here are 17 T cell receptor beta chains from one specimen sequenced in a study of CD8 T cells in Susac syndrome. An amount of RNA that ranged from roughly 0.45 to 1 ug was reverse transcribed with random hexamers. In TCRdb, the immunoSEQ multiplex PCR reads were re-called with MiXCR into one record per CDR3 protein. The repertoire includes about 200,000 distinct CDR3 sequences, around 95% of them detected once, and around 0.082% sits in the top ten. Sequencing was done on a sample of CD4+ T cells from PBMCs. Every receptor here comes from a human donor with multiple sclerosis.

The chain recombines TRBV13 with TRBJ1-4, with D possibly TRBD1 on 5 matching bases. The V end was cut by 5 bases, the J end by 8 bases, with 15 bases between. There are 14 residues in the CDR3. The germline V gene encodes CDR1 PRHDT and CDR2 FYEKMQ (reference sequence). This CDR3 is CASSPRTTGEKLFF. In DNA form, the CDR3 reads TGTGCCAGCAGCCCACGGACAACGGGAGAAAAACTGTTTTTT.

Worth noting for this clonotype: Mismatch with germline at one junction end may stem from a read error. The chain has TRBV7-9 and TRBJ1-2, with D possibly matching TRBD1 (5 bases). Germline values: CDR1 SEHNR, CDR2 FQNEAQ (reference sequence). The CDR3 contains 11 residues. CDR3 sequence reads: CASREDGAVAF. The CDR3 DNA sequence: TGTGCCAGCAGGGAAGACGGGGCTGTCGCCTTC.

A single count supports this clonotype. The chain recombines TRBV27 with TRBJ1-5; the D gene is possibly TRBD1 (5 bases). The V end lost 2 bases, the J end lost 2 bases, and 10 bases lay between the germline ends. The CDR3 spans 15 residues. Germline V lookup: CDR1 MNHEY, CDR2 SMNVEV (reference sequence). CDR3 bases: TGTGCCAGCAGTTTAGCGGGGGTTGGCAATCAGCCCCAGCATTTT. Translated, it gives CASSLAGVGNQPQHF.

The rearrangement joins TRBV18 to TRBJ1-2; D is possibly TRBD1 (5 bases). V lost 1 base, J lost 6 bases, and 9 bases lay in between. Germline V gene data show CDR1 as KGHSH and CDR2 as LQKENI. The CDR3 is made up of 13 amino acids. CDR3 DNA: TGTGCCAGCTCACCACGCAGGGACGATGGCTACACCTTC. Translated, it gives CASSPRRDDGYTF.

The chain links TRBV20-1 to TRBJ2-7, with a possible D match to TRBD1 (6 bases). Germline CDR1 is DFQATT and CDR2 is SNEGSKA (reference sequence). V lost 5 bases to trimming and J lost 7 bases, with 18 bases between them. The CDR3 spans 13 residues. The CDR3: CSASRDILREQYF. For the CDR3, the DNA is TGCAGTGCTTCCCGGGACATCTTACGTGAGCAGTACTTC.

The chain combines TRBV3-1 with TRBJ2-2, with no clear D. CDR1 and CDR2 from the germline V gene are LGHDT and YNNKEL (reference sequence). The V end lost 0 bases, the J end lost 3 bases, and 14 bases lay between the germline ends. The CDR3 is 17 residues long. CDR3 DNA sequence: TGTGCCAGCAGCCAAGAGCGATACGGAATCGACACCGGGGAGCTGTTTTTT. Translation: CASSQERYGIDTGELFF. Together with reference TRBV3-1 and TRBJ2-2, the CDR3 gives the full variable domain: DTAVSQTPKYLVTQMGNDKSIKCEQNLGHDTMYWYKQDSKKFLKIMFSYNNKELIINETVPNRFSPKSPDKAHLNLHINSLELGDSAVYFCASSQERYGIDTGELFFGEGSRLTVL.

The rearrangement joins TRBV6-1 to TRBJ2-7; 10 bases map to TRBD1. Germline loops: CDR1 MNHNS, CDR2 SASEGT. V shed 6 bases, J shed 3 bases, and the junction held 11 bases outside the gene matches. The CDR3 spans 16 residues. In DNA, the CDR3 is TGTGCCAGCAGGCTCCCGACAGGGGGCTTAATCTACGAGCAGTACTTC. Translation: CASRLPTGGLIYEQYF.

As regards this clonotype: One junction end disagrees with the germline gene, perhaps due to a read error. This chain connects TRBV3-1 to TRBJ1-2; TRBD1 might be the D (6 bases). Germline V gene lookup returns CDR1 LGHDT and CDR2 YNNKEL (reference sequence). The CDR3 sequence is 13 residues long. CDR3 nucleotides: TGTGCCAGCAGCCACAGGGGTAACCATGGCTACACCTTC. Residues: CASSHRGNHGYTF.

The rearrangement uses TRBV6-2 or TRBV6-3 and TRBJ1-2; weak D call: TRBD1 (5 bases). With 6 bases removed from V and 8 bases from J, the gap between germline ends came to 13 bases. Germline values: CDR1 MNHEY, CDR2 SVGEGT. This CDR3 region has 12 residues. Written as DNA, the CDR3 is TGTGCCAGCAGACCTACAGGAGACGGCTACACCTTC. Translating gives CASRPTGDGYTF.

This clonotype was counted once. The rearrangement uses TRBV5-4 and TRBJ1-2, with no clear D. CDR3 length: 14 residues. The V gene lost 4 bases and the J gene lost 5 bases, with 15 bases spanning the gap. Germline-derived CDR1 and CDR2 are SGHNT and YYREEE (reference sequence). The CDR3 loop is CASSPFGGFYGYTF. The CDR3 DNA is TGTGCCAGCAGCCCATTCGGAGGCTTTTATGGCTACACCTTC.

Remarks on this clonotype: The junction departs from germline at one end; a sequencing error may be responsible. The genes are TRBV7-7 and TRBJ2-1; D remains ambiguous. Looked up from germline, CDR1 is SSHAT and CDR2 is FNYEAQ (reference sequence). This CDR3 is built from 13 residues. CDR3 loop: CASSLALNNEQFF. DNA for the CDR3: TGTGCTAGCAGCTTAGCCCTAAACAATGAGCAGTTCTTC.

The rearrangement uses TRBV30 and TRBJ2-5, with TRBD1 matching over 7 bases. CDR1 GTSNPN and CDR2 SVGIG come from the germline V gene (reference sequence). Trimming at V came to 4 bases and at J to 4 bases, leaving 9 bases not matched to a gene. This CDR3 is 14 amino acids long. CDR3 bases: TGTGCCTGGACTACAGGGGTTCTTCGAGAGACCCAGTACTTC. Residues: CAWTTGVLRETQYF.

This clonotype has just one count. The rearrangement links TRBV29-1 to TRBJ1-2; tentative D call: TRBD1 (5 bases). This CDR3 has 12 amino acids. Between the trimmed V and J ends, which lost 3 bases and 4 bases, there was a span of 9 bases. From germline, CDR1 is SQVTM and CDR2 ANQGSEA. The CDR3 DNA reads TGCAGCGTTGATTCAGGGAGCTATGGCTACACCTTC. Translated: CSVDSGSYGYTF.

The J gene is TRBJ2-1, the V gene TRBV5-1; tentative D call: TRBD2 (6 bases). Trimming took 2 bases from V and 5 from J, leaving 8 bases between them. The CDR3 totals 13 residues. The germline gives CDR1 SGHRS, CDR2 YFSETQ. CDR3 loop: CASSFGGNNEQFF. The CDR3, as DNA: TGCGCCAGCAGCTTCGGGGGAAACAATGAGCAGTTCTTC. Using reference TRBV5-1 and TRBJ2-1 for the parts outside the CDR3, the full variable domain is KAGVTQTPRYLIKTRGQQVTLSCSPISGHRSVSWYQQTPGQGLQFLFEYFSETQRNKGNFPGRFSGRQFSNSRSEMNVSTLELGDSALYLCASSFGGNNEQFFGPGTRLTVL.

This chain links TRBV6-2 or TRBV6-3 with TRBJ2-1; the D gene is possibly TRBD2 (6 bases). The germline CDR1 and CDR2 sequences are MNHEY and SVGEGT. V was shortened by 11 bases and J by 2 bases, with 19 bases between the two germline ends. The CDR3 runs 15 residues. CDR3 loop: CAARRGGAPYNEQFF. Here the CDR3 DNA reads TGTGCCGCAAGGAGGGGCGGGGCCCCCTACAATGAGCAGTTCTTC.

CDR3 loop: CASSDYRKEGYTF. In nucleotides, the CDR3 is TGTGCCAGCAGTGATTACAGGAAGGAGGGCTACACCTTC. The rearrangement links TRBV27 to TRBJ1-2; D possibly corresponds to TRBD1 (5 bases). The CDR3 consists of 13 residues. V was shortened by 5 bases and J by 8 bases, with 15 bases between the two germline ends. Germline CDR1 and CDR2: MNHEY and SMNVEV (reference sequence).

This chain links TRBV29-1 with TRBJ2-5, with D unresolved. The CDR3 runs to 12 residues. Per the germline V gene, CDR1 is SQVTM and CDR2 is ANQGSEA. The V gene lost 3 bases and the J gene lost 0 bases, with 5 bases spanning the gap. As DNA, the CDR3 is TGCAGCGTTGACATGTACCAAGAGACCCAGTACTTC. Its protein is CSVDMYQETQYF.